Listed here are 5 T cell receptor beta chains from one sample, sequenced in a study of OX40 agonist ivuxolimab in advanced cancers. The data were produced by immunoSEQ multiplex PCR, yet TCRdb's version contains in-frame clones alone and is incomplete. The repertoire holds about 89,000 clones, roughly 93% seen once, with roughly 0.75% in the top ten. The input for sequencing was CD4+ or CD8+ T cells sorted from blood, taken in a trial of the OX40 agonist ivuxolimab. The receptor source for this set is an adult with an advanced solid tumor such as melanoma, head and neck, liver or kidney cancer.

The CDR3: CASSPRQGMNTEAFF. DNA of the CDR3: TGTGCCAGCAGCCCCAGACAGGGAATGAACACTGAAGCTTTCTTT. V is TRBV11-2 and J is TRBJ1-1, with TRBD1 matching 7 bases. This CDR3 comprises 15 residues. V trimming: 5 bases; J trimming: 0 bases; junction bases outside the gene matches: 6. Germline values: CDR1 SGHAT, CDR2 FQNNGV.

The chain's CDR3 is CASSLLAGGNEQFF. In nucleotides, the CDR3 is TGTGCCAGCAGCTTGTTAGCGGGAGGCAATGAGCAGTTCTTC. The chain links TRBV7-2 to TRBJ2-1; 10 positions agree with TRBD2. After removal of 3 bases from V and 6 bases from J, the junction contained 2 bases not matched to a gene. The CDR3 is made up of 14 amino acids. Germline values: CDR1 SGHTA, CDR2 FQGNSA.

The V call is TRBV28, the J call TRBJ2-7; 8 bases are shared with TRBD1. Germline V gene lookup returns CDR1 MDHEN and CDR2 SYDVKM. With V trimmed by 1 base and J by 6 bases, 14 bases remained unmatched. The length of the CDR3 is 17 residues. The CDR3, as DNA: TGTGCCAGCAGTTTATTCCAACCTGGACAGGGTACCCTCGAGCAGTACTTC. Translating gives CASSLFQPGQGTLEQYF.

The chain couples TRBV10-2 to TRBJ1-1, with 8 bases aligning to TRBD1. From germline, CDR1 is WSHSY and CDR2 SAAADI. The CDR3 has 15 amino acids. The trim removed 6 bases at V and 1 base at J, leaving 7 bases unmatched. In nucleotides, the CDR3 is TGCGCCAGCAGCAGACAGGGGAGTGGGAACACTGAAGCTTTCTTT. As protein: CASSRQGSGNTEAFF.

The V call is TRBV11-3, the J call TRBJ2-5; 7 bases map to TRBD1. The V gene end was trimmed by 4 bases and the J gene end by 5 bases; junction bases not matched to a gene: 7. This CDR3 is 14 amino acids long. In germline, CDR1 is SGHNT, CDR2 YENEEA. Written as DNA, the CDR3 is TGTGCCAGCAGCTCAACGACAGGGTTGGAGACCCAGTACTTC. This codes for CASSSTTGLETQYF.